This T cell receptor beta chain is drawn from a study of T cell responses to AZD1222 COVID-19 vaccine (dated by TCRdb to the early 2020s). Turning to the overall study: TCR sequencing covered roughly 230 trial participants: 200 to 220 given two doses of AZD1222 and approximately 25 given two doses of MenACWY control vaccine. Trial participants were enrolled by age into 18-55, 56-69 and 70-plus year subgroups, with roughly 160, 29 and 62 TCR-sequenced participants respectively.

Details on this clone: What this receptor recognizes is not known. No qualities accompany the bases; no much larger clone lies one base away.

The sample's time point label, decoded: about 28 days (+/-7) after the second vaccine dose. AZD1222 recipients given second doses at about 4 weeks or at about 12 weeks were pooled, since spike-specific TCR depth and breadth were not found to differ between the two schedules. The vaccinee samples were drawn from two UK trials, COV001 and COV002, one of which was a single-blind randomized controlled phase 2/3 trial testing AZD1222 (ChAdOx1 nCoV-19) in healthy adults. For TCRbeta chain sequencing, PBMC samples were collected from trial participants at day 0 and at day 28 after the second dose. The CDR3 regions of human TCRbeta chains were analyzed by immunosequencing. In the paper's pipeline: TCRs in the repertoires were compared against a reference library of SARS-CoV-2-specific TCRs that had been generated with the MIRA antigen-specificity platform. Breadth was defined as the fraction of unique TCRs that were SARS-CoV-2-associated. Depth was defined as the fraction of total T cells that were SARS-CoV-2-associated. Using the MIRA data, each spike-specific TCR was mapped to the spike region that the TCR reacts to and placed in a CD4 or CD8 class. Log10-transformed breadth and depth values were compared by one-way ANOVA with Sidak's multiple comparisons tests. Here the immuneACCESS table is served through TCRdb, limited to in-frame sequences with V and J called. Missing clones are a known gap in these copies; in checked studies unresolved V genes cover under half, and the rest lacks a known reason. Clone size and V and J calls were adopted from that table, with D and trimming inferred from the DNA. The sample table lists some 250,000 clones, about 94% of them with a count of one. The leading ten clones occupy 0.5% to 0.65% of the sample.

Study-wide findings and limitations: No day 14 peak-response samples were available, so repertoires were characterized only after the peak T cell response. Nearly half of unique spike-specific TCRs reportedly recognized epitopes outside regions mutated in the B.1.351 and B.1.1.7 variants. CD4 TCRs associated with the vaccine covered the entire spike protein, and the dominant responses were in regions 160-218 and 743-854. The 56-69-year group was small, and its depth increase did not reach significance, likely because of low power. Spike-specific TCR breadth and depth rose significantly after two AZD1222 doses compared with day 0 and with MenACWY recipients. Participants were mostly white British and included more females than males, and it was suggested by the authors that clonal diversity may have been underestimated. Only five to seven AZD1222 recipients were SARS-CoV-2 seropositive at baseline, limiting conclusions about previously exposed vaccinees.

Source: peripheral blood, taken 28 days after the second AZD1222 dose. The TCR was taken from an adult who received the AZD1222 COVID-19 vaccine.

Here the CDR3 is given as CASSLNGDNTEAFF. The nucleotides are TGTGCCAGCAGTTTAAATGGGGATAACACTGAAGCTTTCTTT. The chain is made from TRBV27 and TRBJ1-1, with the D gene not confidently named. Per the germline V gene (reference sequence), MNHEY is the CDR1 and SMNVEV is the CDR2. V lost 2 bases and J lost 2 bases; the stretch between them is 9 bases long. Including cysteine and phenylalanine, the CDR3 has 14 amino acids. The read is trimmed to its CDR3 DNA, 42 bases read in frame from base 1.